Listed below are T cell receptor beta chains from one sample, sequenced in a study of cytomegalovirus exposure and HLA in healthy donors. Repertoires were generated with immunoSEQ multiplex PCR, while TCRdb's copy carries only in-frame clones and drops some. The data show 130,000 or so clones, with around 77% seen just once and less than 6.5% held by the top ten. Specimen: PBMCs. The source is a man aged 30-40 years in good health and CMV-seronegative. Each CDR3 is given with its conserved first and last residue. Fields, in order: J gene, clone size, D gene, V gene, CDR3 protein, CDR3 DNA. The D gene is left open where the match is weak. Clone size is shown for a subset of rows, as once, few, many or a class of expanded clone.

TRBJ2-5 NA TRBD1 TRBV5-1 CASSLNRGRETQYF TGCGCCAGCAGCTTGAACAGGGGAAGAGAGACCCAGTACTTC
TRBJ2-2 NA NA TRBV2 CASSGLNTGELFF TGTGCCAGCAGTGGACTGAACACCGGGGAGCTGTTTTTT
TRBJ2-7 NA NA TRBV7-3 CASSLWPGADYEQYF TGTGCCAGCAGCTTATGGCCAGGGGCTGACTACGAGCAGTACTTC
TRBJ1-1 NA TRBD1 TRBV7-2 CASSMGQLNTEAFF TGTGCCAGCAGCATGGGACAGCTGAACACTGAAGCTTTCTTT
TRBJ2-7 NA TRBD2 TRBV28 CASGGASGYEQYF TGTGCCAGCGGTGGGGCTAGCGGCTACGAGCAGTACTTC
TRBJ2-7 once NA TRBV2 CASSEVPGVNEQYF TGTGCCAGCAGTGAAGTCCCGGGAGTTAACGAGCAGTACTTC
TRBJ1-1 few TRBD1 TRBV7-9 CASSLAGGNTEAFF TGTGCCAGCAGCTTGGCAGGGGGGAACACTGAAGCTTTCTTT
TRBJ1-2 NA NA TRBV11-1 CASSSYAPTGTTNYGYTF TGTGCCAGCAGCTCTTATGCCCCCACAGGAACCACTAACTATGGCTACACCTTC
TRBJ1-5 NA TRBD1 TRBV2 CASSAGQGGPMGNQPQHF TGTGCCAGCAGTGCGGGACAGGGAGGGCCCATGGGCAATCAGCCCCAGCATTTT
TRBJ1-4 NA TRBD1 TRBV4-3 CASSQDYGTGVFYEKLFF TGCGCCAGCAGCCAAGATTACGGGACAGGGGTTTTCTATGAAAAACTGTTTTTT
TRBJ1-5 NA NA TRBV2 CASSPRTANSNQPQHF TGTGCCAGCAGTCCCAGGACAGCAAATAGCAATCAGCCCCAGCATTTT
TRBJ2-7 NA NA TRBV10-3 CAISAGGPASYEQYF TGTGCCATCAGCGCTGGTGGGCCCGCCTCCTACGAGCAGTACTTC
TRBJ2-5 few TRBD2 TRBV4-3 CASSQELAGVGQETQYF TGCGCCAGCAGCCAGGAGTTAGCGGGAGTCGGCCAAGAGACCCAGTACTTC
TRBJ2-7 NA NA TRBV19 CASSPGQGGTYEQYF TGTGCCAGTAGTCCCGGCCAGGGTGGCACCTACGAGCAGTACTTC
TRBJ2-1 NA TRBD2 TRBV5-1 CASRTLAGGKSSYNEQFF TGCGCCAGCAGAACGCTAGCGGGAGGCAAGAGCTCCTACAATGAGCAGTTCTTC
TRBJ2-2 NA TRBD2 TRBV9 CASSVVAGSTNTGELFF TGTGCCAGCAGCGTAGTAGCGGGGAGTACGAACACCGGGGAGCTGTTTTTT
TRBJ2-1 NA TRBD2 TRBV28 CASSPLLAGRYNEQFF TGTGCCAGCAGTCCTCTTCTAGCGGGGCGCTACAATGAGCAGTTCTTC
TRBJ2-1 NA NA TRBV5-1 CASSPEVGGLGEQFF TGCGCCAGCTCCCCGGAGGTAGGGGGTCTTGGTGAGCAGTTCTTC
TRBJ2-1 once TRBD2 TRBV7-3 CASSLVLAGDTDEQFF TGTGCCAGCAGCCTCGTACTAGCGGGAGATACGGATGAGCAGTTCTTC
TRBJ1-5 NA NA TRBV6-1 CATRWEGDSNQPQHF TGTGCCACCAGATGGGAGGGGGATAGCAATCAGCCCCAGCATTTT
TRBJ1-1 NA NA TRBV11-2 CASRPTTGSTEAFF TGTGCCAGCAGGCCTACCACAGGGAGCACTGAAGCTTTCTTT
TRBJ1-1 NA TRBD1 TRBV5-4 CASTYGTGGFTEAFF TGTGCCAGCACCTACGGGACAGGGGGCTTCACTGAAGCTTTCTTT
TRBJ1-6 NA NA TRBV4-3 CASSQDGTGDSPLHF TGCGCCAGCAGCCAAGATGGCACAGGTGATTCACCCCTCCACTTT
TRBJ2-3 NA NA TRBV5-6 CASSPVRGSTDTQYF TGTGCCAGCAGCCCGGTCCGGGGATCCACAGATACGCAGTATTTT
TRBJ2-3 NA NA TRBV7-2 CASSFRLAITQYF TGTGCCAGCAGCTTCCGACTGGCAATCACGCAGTATTTT
TRBJ2-1 NA NA TRBV11-2 CASTPAGGTGNEQFF TGTGCCAGCACACCCGCGGGCGGGACCGGCAATGAGCAGTTCTTC
TRBJ1-5 NA TRBD1 TRBV6-5 CASSPNRGSNQPQHF TGTGCCAGCAGCCCGAACAGGGGAAGCAATCAGCCCCAGCATTTT
TRBJ1-1 NA NA TRBV7-2 CASSSFWGGTEAFF TGTGCCAGCAGCTCGTTCTGGGGAGGAACTGAAGCTTTCTTT
TRBJ2-7 NA TRBD2 TRBV19 CASSASGIYEQYF TGTGCCAGCTCGGCTAGCGGGATCTACGAGCAGTACTTC
TRBJ2-1 NA NA TRBV13 CASSLGQEQFF TGTGCCAGCAGCTTAGGCCAAGAGCAGTTCTTC
TRBJ1-5 NA TRBD1 TRBV4-2 CASSQVVQGGNQPQHF TGTGCCAGCAGCCAAGTAGTGCAGGGGGGCAATCAGCCCCAGCATTTT
TRBJ1-2 NA NA TRBV7-3 CASSLKPHEVPGYTF TGTGCCAGCAGCTTAAAACCCCACGAGGTTCCTGGCTACACCTTC
TRBJ2-7 NA NA TRBV4-2 CASSQDGTPSYEQYF TGTGCCAGCAGCCAAGACGGGACTCCTTCCTACGAGCAGTACTTC
TRBJ1-5 once TRBD1 TRBV6-4 CASSDSGTGSQHF TGTGCCAGCAGTGACTCGGGGACAGGGAGCCAGCATTTT
TRBJ1-5 NA TRBD1 TRBV4-3 CASSVGTGGLLPQHF TGCGCCAGCAGCGTCGGGACAGGGGGACTTCTGCCCCAGCATTTT
TRBJ1-2 NA NA TRBV2 CASTTANYGYTF TGTGCCAGCACAACAGCTAACTATGGCTACACCTTC
TRBJ1-5 few NA TRBV9 CASSERGVSNQPQHF TGTGCCAGCAGCGAAAGAGGTGTCAGCAATCAGCCCCAGCATTTT
TRBJ2-2 NA TRBD2 TRBV6-4 CASSDSLAGVHTGELFF TGTGCCAGCAGTGACTCTCTAGCGGGAGTTCACACCGGGGAGCTGTTTTTT
TRBJ1-5 NA NA TRBV6-6 CASSYSREGNQPQHF TGTGCCAGCAGTTACTCCAGGGAGGGCAATCAGCCCCAGCATTTT
TRBJ2-1 NA TRBD1 TRBV5-1 CASSAGTGGAPDFF TGCGCCAGCAGCGCGGGGACAGGGGGCGCCCCTGACTTCTTC
TRBJ1-6 NA NA TRBV28 CASSFGGILNSPLHF TGTGCCAGCAGTTTTGGGGGCATACTTAATTCACCCCTCCACTTT
TRBJ2-7 NA NA TRBV29-1 CSVPEGYEQYF TGCAGCGTCCCGGAGGGCTACGAGCAGTACTTC
TRBJ2-3 NA TRBD2 TRBV9 CASSSRLAGGLNTQYF TGTGCCAGCAGCTCCCGACTAGCGGGGGGCCTAAATACGCAGTATTTT
TRBJ2-1 NA TRBD2 TRBV5-1 CASSSSGRVHNEQFF TGCGCCAGCAGCTCCAGCGGGAGGGTCCACAATGAGCAGTTCTTC
TRBJ2-7 NA NA TRBV6-5 CASSYLSGGEQYF TGTGCCAGCAGTTACTTATCCGGGGGCGAGCAGTACTTC